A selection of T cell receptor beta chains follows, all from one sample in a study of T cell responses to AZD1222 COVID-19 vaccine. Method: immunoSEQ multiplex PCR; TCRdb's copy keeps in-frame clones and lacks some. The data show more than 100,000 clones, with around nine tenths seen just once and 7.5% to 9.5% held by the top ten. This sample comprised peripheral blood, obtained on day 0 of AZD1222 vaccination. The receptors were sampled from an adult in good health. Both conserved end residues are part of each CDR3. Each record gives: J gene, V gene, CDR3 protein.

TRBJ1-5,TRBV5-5,CASSLASGNQPQHF
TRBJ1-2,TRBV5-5,CASSLSSGAYGYTF
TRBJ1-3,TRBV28,CASSVARGSGNTIYF
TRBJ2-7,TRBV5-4,CASSYRGPYEQYF
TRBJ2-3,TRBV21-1,CASSKVGYGTSGKSTDTQYF
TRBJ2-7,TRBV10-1,CARTDRGTLRTSGRSHEQYF
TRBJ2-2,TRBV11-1,CASSLRRNTGELFF
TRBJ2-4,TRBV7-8,CASTSLGPQNIQYF
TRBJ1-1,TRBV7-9,CASSPSVGWSNTEAFF
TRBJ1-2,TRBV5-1,CASSGGAGSYGYTF
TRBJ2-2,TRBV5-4,CASSLAGGTGELFF
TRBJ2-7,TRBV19,CASTLRQGSYEQYF
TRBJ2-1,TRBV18,CASSPSPTGGSDEQFF
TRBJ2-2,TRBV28,CASRFTGQGRGELFF
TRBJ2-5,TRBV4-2,CASSQDWAGAGETQYF
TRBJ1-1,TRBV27,CASSLFGGPNTEAFF